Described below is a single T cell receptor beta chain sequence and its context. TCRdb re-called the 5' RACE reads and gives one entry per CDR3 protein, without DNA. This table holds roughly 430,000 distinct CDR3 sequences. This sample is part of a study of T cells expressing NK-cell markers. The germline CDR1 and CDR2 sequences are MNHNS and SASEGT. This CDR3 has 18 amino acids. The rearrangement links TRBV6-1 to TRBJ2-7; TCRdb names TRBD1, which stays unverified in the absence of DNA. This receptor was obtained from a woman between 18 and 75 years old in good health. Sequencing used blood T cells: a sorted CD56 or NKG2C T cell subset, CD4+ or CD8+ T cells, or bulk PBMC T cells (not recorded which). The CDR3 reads CASSEALLGLQGSYEQYF.